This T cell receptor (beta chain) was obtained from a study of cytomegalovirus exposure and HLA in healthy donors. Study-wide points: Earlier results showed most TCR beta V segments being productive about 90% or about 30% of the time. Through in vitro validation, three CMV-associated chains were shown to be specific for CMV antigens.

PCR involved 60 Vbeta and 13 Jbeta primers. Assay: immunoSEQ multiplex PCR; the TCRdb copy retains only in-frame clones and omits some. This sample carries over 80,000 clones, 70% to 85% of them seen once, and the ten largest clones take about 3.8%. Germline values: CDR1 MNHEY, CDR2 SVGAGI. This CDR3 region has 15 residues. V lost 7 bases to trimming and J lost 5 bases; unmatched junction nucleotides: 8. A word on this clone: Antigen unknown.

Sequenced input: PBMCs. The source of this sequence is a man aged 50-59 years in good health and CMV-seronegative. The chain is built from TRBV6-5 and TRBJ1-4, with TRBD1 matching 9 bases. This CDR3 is CASTTRQGGNEKLFF. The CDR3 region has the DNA TGTGCCAGCACTACGAGACAGGGGGGGAATGAAAAACTGTTTTTT.